The next 29 T cell receptor beta chains were all read from a single sample in a study of blood T cell repertoires in COVID-19. Clones were read by immunoSEQ multiplex PCR, and TCRdb kept only the in-frame ones, dropping some. Here the sample spans about 230,000 clones, 83% being singletons. Input material: peripheral blood. These receptors all come from a woman aged 70-85 years with active or convalescent COVID-19.

V and J are TRBV9 and TRBJ2-5, with D possibly matching TRBD2 (6 bases). Trimming took off 0 bases at V and 4 bases at J, with 10 bases between the two ends. This CDR3 region has 14 residues. CDR1 and CDR2 (germline): SGDLS, YYNGEE. For the CDR3, the DNA is TGTGCCAGCAGCGTAGCTGGGGGGTCAGAGACCCAGTACTTC. Encoded protein: CASSVAGGSETQYF.

J is TRBJ2-3 and V is TRBV7-2; a possible D gene is TRBD1 (5 bases). Per germline, CDR1 SGHTA and CDR2 FQGNSA. V was cut by 4 bases and J by 8 bases, with 16 bases left in between. The CDR3 runs to 14 residues. CDR3 DNA sequence: TGTGCCAGCAGCTCCCCACCAGGGATAGGTACGCAGTATTTT. The encoded protein is CASSSPPGIGTQYF.

This chain uses TRBV11-2 with TRBJ2-2; possibly TRBD2 for D (5 bases). The V gene lost 4 bases and the J gene lost 6 bases, with 15 bases spanning the gap. Germline values: CDR1 SGHAT, CDR2 FQNNGV. This CDR3 has 15 amino acids. The CDR3 is CASSYAGPMAGELFF. CDR3 nucleotides: TGTGCCAGCAGCTACGCGGGCCCCATGGCCGGGGAGCTGTTTTTT. The full variable domain, rest sourced from reference TRBV11-2 and TRBJ2-2, is EAGVAQSPRYKIIEKRQSVAFWCNPISGHATLYWYQQILGQGPKLLIQFQNNGVVDDSQLPKDRFSAERLKGVDSTLKIQPAKLEDSAVYLCASSYAGPMAGELFFGEGSRLTVL.

The chain links TRBV19 to TRBJ1-1; 9 positions match TRBD1. This CDR3 region has 13 residues. The ends lost 4 bases at V and 11 bases at J; junction bases unmatched: 8. The germline V gene has CDR1 LNHDA and CDR2 SQIVND (reference sequence). Here the CDR3 reads CASSKGDRVVAFF. The DNA for the CDR3 is TGTGCCAGTAGTAAGGGGGACAGGGTTGTGGCTTTCTTT.

This clone showed up just a few times. The V gene is TRBV5-1, the J gene TRBJ2-7, with TRBD2 matching over 7 bases. The V gene end was trimmed by 0 bases and the J gene end by 0 bases; junction bases not matched to a gene: 6. The CDR3 is made up of 16 amino acids. The germline CDR1 and CDR2 sequences are SGHRS and YFSETQ. This CDR3 reads CASSLAPSGLSYEQYF. DNA for the CDR3: TGCGCCAGCAGCTTGGCCCCTAGCGGACTCTCCTACGAGCAGTACTTC.

The rearrangement links TRBV7-9 to TRBJ1-5; TRBD1 agrees at 8 bases. This CDR3 comprises 14 residues. Trimming took 5 bases from V and 7 from J; bases not matched to a gene: 7. Germline lookup yields CDR1 SEHNR and CDR2 FQNEAQ (reference sequence). The CDR3, as DNA: TGTGCCAGCAGCCGAACAGGGGGTAACCAGCCCCAGCATTTT. This codes for CASSRTGGNQPQHF.

The chain employs TRBV10-1 and TRBJ1-1, with D perhaps TRBD1 (5 bases). With 10 bases removed from V and 4 bases from J, the gap between germline ends came to 16 bases. Germline CDR1 and CDR2: WNHNN and SYGVQD (reference sequence). The length of the CDR3 is 13 residues. The CDR3 here is CATSKGLVTEAFF. The CDR3 nucleotides read TGCGCCACAAGTAAGGGGCTGGTCACTGAAGCTTTCTTT.

The chain couples TRBV3-1 (or the pseudogene TRBV3-2) to TRBJ2-1, with TRBD2 as a possible D gene (6 bases). CDR3 length: 16 residues. V dropped 1 base and J dropped 7 bases, with 17 bases sitting between them. Germline V gene data show CDR1 as LGHDT and CDR2 as YNNKEL (reference sequence). CDR3 protein: CASSQGWAGNWNEQFF. CDR3 DNA: TGTGCCAGCAGCCAAGGGTGGGCGGGGAATTGGAATGAGCAGTTCTTC.

V usage is TRBV28 and J usage is TRBJ2-7; no clear D. Trimming removed 2 bases from V and 4 bases from J, with 9 bases in between. There are 13 residues in the CDR3. From germline, CDR1 is MDHEN and CDR2 SYDVKM. The CDR3 reads CASSLPRVYEQYF. The CDR3 DNA reads TGTGCCAGCAGTTTACCCCGAGTTTACGAGCAGTACTTC.

Written as DNA, the CDR3 is TGCGCCAGCAGCGCGGGGACAGGGGGCGCGGGCAATGAGCAGTTCTTC. Amino acids: CASSAGTGGAGNEQFF. The rearrangement joins TRBV5-1 to TRBJ2-1, with 12 positions matching TRBD1. The CDR3 loop spans 16 amino acids. Losses at the gene ends were 4 bases for V and 6 bases for J; bases not matched to a gene: 8. In germline, CDR1 is SGHRS, CDR2 YFSETQ.

J is TRBJ2-3 and V is TRBV5-8; a possible D gene is TRBD2 (6 bases). Germline V CDR1 and CDR2: SGHTS, YDEGEE. This CDR3 spans 15 amino acids. The V and J ends lost 8 bases and 0 bases respectively, with 16 bases between them. The CDR3 loop is CARDGGASSTDTQYF. The CDR3 coding sequence is TGTGCCAGAGACGGAGGGGCCTCTAGCACAGATACGCAGTATTTT.

V and J are TRBV7-2 and TRBJ1-5, with D possibly matching TRBD1 (6 bases). Germline V lookup: CDR1 SGHTA, CDR2 FQGNSA. The V end lost 5 bases, the J end lost 5 bases, and 13 bases lay between the germline ends. The CDR3 length is 14 residues. CDR3 nucleotides: TGTGCCAGCAGCCCACAGGGTCAATATCAGCCCCAGCATTTT. Translation: CASSPQGQYQPQHF.

The gene calls are TRBV11-3 and TRBJ1-2, with D possibly being TRBD1 (6 bases). The V end lost 6 bases, the J end lost 7 bases, and 18 bases lay between the germline ends. The CDR3 covers 14 residues. Germline lookup yields CDR1 SGHNT and CDR2 YENEEA. In nucleotides, the CDR3 is TGTGCCAGCAGTCCAACTACAGGGATGTCTGGCTACACCTTC. Translation gives CASSPTTGMSGYTF. The variable domain in full, with the rest retrieved from reference TRBV11-3 and TRBJ1-2, is EAGVVQSPRYKIIEKKQPVAFWCNPISGHNTLYWYLQNLGQGPELLIRYENEEAVDDSQLPKDRFSAERLKGVDSTLKIQPAELGDSAVYLCASSPTTGMSGYTFGSGTRLTVV.

Here the CDR3 reads CASSLYGSRGETQYF. CDR3 nucleotide sequence: TGTGCCAGCAGCTTATACGGGAGTAGGGGAGAGACCCAGTACTTC. The V and J genes are TRBV13 and TRBJ2-5; a weak D match, TRBD2 (6 bases). Germline lookup yields CDR1 PRHDT and CDR2 FYEKMQ (reference sequence). The germline V and J ends were trimmed by 2 bases and 4 bases, with 14 bases remaining between them. CDR3 length: 15 residues. Full variable domain (outside the CDR3, taken from reference TRBV13 and TRBJ2-5): AAGVIQSPRHLIKEKRETATLKCYPIPRHDTVYWYQQGPGQDPQFLISFYEKMQSDKGSIPDRFSAQQFSDYHSELNMSSLELGDSALYFCASSLYGSRGETQYFGPGTRLLVL.

As DNA, the CDR3 is TGTGCCAGCAGCTTGGCGCGGGGTAGGGTTTCACCCCTCCACTTT. Its protein is CASSLARGRVSPLHF. The V call is TRBV5-5, the J call TRBJ1-6; D ambiguous. The ends were cut back, 0 bases at V and 9 bases at J, with 13 bases in the middle. The CDR3 covers 15 residues. From germline, CDR1 is SGHKS and CDR2 YYEKEE (reference sequence).

V and J are TRBV3-1 (or the pseudogene TRBV3-2) and TRBJ1-2, with a possible D match to TRBD1 (5 bases). This CDR3 region has 14 residues. V lost 1 base and J 5 bases, leaving 11 bases between the germline ends. Per the germline V gene, CDR1 is LGHDT and CDR2 is YNNKEL (reference sequence). The CDR3 coding sequence is TGTGCCAGCAGCCAAGGGCCTCAGGGATATGGCTACACCTTC. Its translation: CASSQGPQGYGYTF.

This clone showed up just a few times. CDR3: CASSLYNYEQYF. In DNA, the CDR3 is TGTGCCAGCAGCTTGTACAACTACGAGCAGTACTTC. V and J are TRBV5-6 and TRBJ2-7; D gene uncertain. CDR3 size: 12 residues. V shed 1 base and J shed 3 bases, with 5 bases lying between them. CDR1 is SGHDT, CDR2 YYEEEE, per germline.

V and J are TRBV2 and TRBJ1-2; 9 nucleotides line up with TRBD1. The V and J ends lost 5 bases and 2 bases, in that order; junction bases with no gene match: 6. Germline V gene lookup returns CDR1 SNHLY and CDR2 FYNNEI. The CDR3 sequence is 15 residues long. The CDR3 loop is CASSLNRGPNYGYTF. The DNA of the CDR3 is TGTGCCAGCAGTCTCAACAGGGGGCCGAACTATGGCTACACCTTC.

This rearrangement joins TRBV3-1 (or the pseudogene TRBV3-2) to TRBJ2-1; D is possibly TRBD2 (6 bases). With 3 bases removed from V and 4 bases from J, the gap between germline ends came to 10 bases. The CDR3 covers 14 residues. Germline assignment: CDR1 LGHDT and CDR2 YNNKEL (reference sequence). The CDR3 DNA sequence: TGTGCCAGCAGCCATGCCGGGACTTACAATGAGCAGTTCTTC. Protein sequence: CASSHAGTYNEQFF.

The rearrangement uses TRBV5-1 and TRBJ2-1, with TRBD1 identical over 7 bases. The CDR3 extends over 16 amino acids. Germline V gives CDR1 SGHRS, CDR2 YFSETQ. The ends lost 2 bases at V and 0 bases at J; junction bases unmatched: 5. CDR3 loop: CASSFLGDSSYNEQFF. The CDR3 DNA reads as TGCGCCAGCAGCTTTTTAGGGGACAGCTCCTACAATGAGCAGTTCTTC.

The J gene is TRBJ2-3, the V gene TRBV3-1 (or the pseudogene TRBV3-2), with 8 bases lining up with TRBD2. There are 16 residues in the CDR3. V lost 1 base, J lost 4 bases, and 7 bases stayed unmatched. Germline CDR1 reads LGHDT; CDR2 reads YNNKEL (reference sequence). CDR3 DNA sequence: TGTGCCAGCAGCCAAGGTATCCCCGGGAGGGCAGATACGCAGTATTTT. As protein: CASSQGIPGRADTQYF.

J is TRBJ2-5 and V is TRBV2; D unclear. Germline V gives CDR1 SNHLY, CDR2 FYNNEI. V lost 0 bases and J lost 3, with 5 bases in between. The CDR3 totals 13 residues. The CDR3 sequence is CASSEAREETQYF. In DNA form, the CDR3 reads TGTGCCAGCAGTGAAGCTCGGGAAGAGACCCAGTACTTC.

The V and J genes are TRBV5-6 and TRBJ1-2, with 12 bases lining up with TRBD1. Looked up from germline, CDR1 is SGHDT and CDR2 is YYEEEE. J gave up 8 bases and V 3 bases, and 5 bases lay outside the gene matches. The CDR3 contains 14 residues. The chain's CDR3 is CASSWGQGARGYTF. The CDR3 coding sequence is TGTGCCAGCAGCTGGGGACAGGGGGCGAGGGGCTACACCTTC.

The chain employs TRBV7-2 and TRBJ1-2; 7 bases match TRBD1. The CDR3 extends over 17 amino acids. V trimming: 2 bases; J trimming: 6 bases; junction bases outside the gene matches: 15. Germline V lookup: CDR1 SGHTA, CDR2 FQGNSA. Here the CDR3 DNA reads TGTGCCAGCAGCTTACCCCAAGCGGGCCCGACAGGGCATGGCTACACCTTC. This encodes CASSLPQAGPTGHGYTF.

Remarks on this clone: This clone may be a read error of a much larger clone one base away. Other nucleotide sequences in the sample specify the same CDR3. The genes are TRBV28 and TRBJ1-2; weak D call: TRBD1 (6 bases). The CDR3 has 13 amino acids. The germline V gene has CDR1 MDHEN and CDR2 SYDVKM. The V and J ends lost 7 bases and 2 bases respectively, with 11 bases between them. The CDR3 DNA follows: TGTGCCAGCACCCTAAGGGGGAACTATGGCTACACCTTC. Translated, it gives CASTLRGNYGYTF.

V gene TRBV7-8 combines with J gene TRBJ1-4; D is unclear. The V and J ends lost 2 bases and 0 bases respectively, with 10 bases between them. Germline CDR1 is SGHVS and CDR2 is FQNEAQ. This CDR3 contains 16 residues. CDR3 nucleotide sequence: TGTGCCAGCAGCTTATATAGATTTGCAACTAATGAAAAACTGTTTTTT. This encodes CASSLYRFATNEKLFF.

In its sample, this clone was seen a few times. V and J are TRBV30 and TRBJ2-5, with TRBD1 matching 7 bases. With 3 bases clipped from V and 7 bases from J, the junction kept 5 bases outside the gene matches. Germline V gene lookup returns CDR1 GTSNPN and CDR2 SVGIG (reference sequence). The CDR3 is made up of 12 amino acids. The CDR3 DNA sequence: TGTGCCTGGAGCACAGGGGAATCGACCCAGTACTTC. Translating it yields CAWSTGESTQYF.

The genes are TRBV27 and TRBJ2-2; D ambiguous. Germline V gene sequence: CDR1 MNHEY, CDR2 SMNVEV (reference sequence). The V gene lost 4 bases and the J gene lost 5 bases, with 8 bases spanning the gap. The CDR3 has 13 amino acids. CDR3 region: CASSSTWTGELFF. The CDR3 nucleotides read TGTGCCAGCAGTTCTACCTGGACCGGGGAGCTGTTTTTT.

This sequence joins TRBV5-1 and TRBJ2-2; possibly TRBD2 for D (5 bases). Germline-derived CDR1 and CDR2 are SGHRS and YFSETQ. There are 15 residues in the CDR3. V lost 1 base and J lost 5, with 12 bases in between. The CDR3 loop is CASSLTVEGTGELFF. CDR3 in DNA: TGCGCCAGCAGCTTGACGGTCGAGGGTACCGGGGAGCTGTTTTTT.